The present T cell receptor beta chain was sequenced within a study of neurological immune-mediated disorders. There are many counts of this clonotype. Its antigen is not identified. Trimming left V 0 bases short and J 4 bases short, with 13 bases between. The CDR3 has 16 residues. In germline, CDR1 is MNHEY, CDR2 SVGAGI. The team produced cDNA through 5'RACE using 10-nucleotide random UMIs. A single record per CDR3 protein comes from TCRdb applying MiXCR to the 5' RACE reads. Among fewer than 60,000 distinct CDR3 sequences, 10% were seen once, and the ten largest hold under 5.5%. 2 million PBMCs stored at -80 C were the source of the unsorted libraries. Study conclusions and caveats: None of the CDR3 amino acid sequences in expanded clones turned up in more than one subject, which points to private repertoires in all groups. HTLV-1-associated myelopathy had the most TCR clonal expansion, while multiple sclerosis had the least, a level that fell below healthy controls.

The sequenced sample was PBMCs. This TCR came from a man aged 65 to 79 with HTLV-1-associated myelopathy (HAM/TSP). The chain couples TRBV6-5 to TRBJ2-1; possibly TRBD1 or TRBD2 for D (6 bases each). This CDR3 is CASSYSGAGRYNEQFF. Written as DNA, the CDR3 is TGTGCCAGCAGTTACTCGGGGGCGGGACGGTACAATGAGCAGTTCTTC.